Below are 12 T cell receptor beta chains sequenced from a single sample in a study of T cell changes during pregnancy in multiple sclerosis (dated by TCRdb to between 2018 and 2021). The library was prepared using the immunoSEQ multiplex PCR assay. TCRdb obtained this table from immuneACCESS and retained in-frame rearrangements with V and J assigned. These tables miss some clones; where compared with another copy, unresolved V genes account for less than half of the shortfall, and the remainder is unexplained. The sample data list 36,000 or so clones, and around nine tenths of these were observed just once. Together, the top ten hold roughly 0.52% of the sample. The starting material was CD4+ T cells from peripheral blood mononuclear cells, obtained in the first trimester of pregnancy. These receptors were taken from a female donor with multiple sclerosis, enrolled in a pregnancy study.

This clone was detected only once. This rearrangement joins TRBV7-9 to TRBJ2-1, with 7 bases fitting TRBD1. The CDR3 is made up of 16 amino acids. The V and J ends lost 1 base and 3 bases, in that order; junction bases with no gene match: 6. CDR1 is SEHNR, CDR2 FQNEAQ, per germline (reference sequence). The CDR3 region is CASSLVGTDGYNEQFF. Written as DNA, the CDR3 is TGTGCCAGCAGCTTAGTGGGGACAGACGGCTACAATGAGCAGTTCTTC.

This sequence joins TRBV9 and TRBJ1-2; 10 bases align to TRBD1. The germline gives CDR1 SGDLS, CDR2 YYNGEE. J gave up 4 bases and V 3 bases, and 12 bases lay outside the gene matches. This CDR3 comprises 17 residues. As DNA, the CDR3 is TGTGCCAGCAGCGCGGGACAGGGGCTTACAAATCTCTATGGCTACACCTTC. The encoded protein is CASSAGQGLTNLYGYTF.

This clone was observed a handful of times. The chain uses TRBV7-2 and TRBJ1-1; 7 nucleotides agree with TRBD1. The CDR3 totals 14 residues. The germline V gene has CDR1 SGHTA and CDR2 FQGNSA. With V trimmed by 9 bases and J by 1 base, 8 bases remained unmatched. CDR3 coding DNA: TGTGCCAGTCGGGTGACAGGGAAGAACACTGAAGCTTTCTTT. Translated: CASRVTGKNTEAFF.

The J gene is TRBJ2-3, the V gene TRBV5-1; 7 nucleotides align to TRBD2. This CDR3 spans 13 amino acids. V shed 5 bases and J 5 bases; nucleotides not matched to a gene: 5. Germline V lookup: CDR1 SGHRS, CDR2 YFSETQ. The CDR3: CASRRENGDTQYF. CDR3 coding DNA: TGCGCCAGCAGGCGGGAGAATGGAGATACGCAGTATTTT.

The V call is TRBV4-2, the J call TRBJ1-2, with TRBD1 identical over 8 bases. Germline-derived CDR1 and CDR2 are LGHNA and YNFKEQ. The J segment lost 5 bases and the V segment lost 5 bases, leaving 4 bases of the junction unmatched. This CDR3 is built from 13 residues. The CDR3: CASSSRTGYGYTF. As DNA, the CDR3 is TGTGCCAGCAGCTCCCGGACAGGGTATGGCTACACCTTC.

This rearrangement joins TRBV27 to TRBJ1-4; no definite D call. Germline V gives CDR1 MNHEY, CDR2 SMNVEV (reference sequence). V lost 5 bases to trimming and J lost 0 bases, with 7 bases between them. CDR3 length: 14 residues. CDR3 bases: TGTGCCAGCAGTCCCCAGGCAACTAATGAAAAACTGTTTTTT. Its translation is CASSPQATNEKLFF.

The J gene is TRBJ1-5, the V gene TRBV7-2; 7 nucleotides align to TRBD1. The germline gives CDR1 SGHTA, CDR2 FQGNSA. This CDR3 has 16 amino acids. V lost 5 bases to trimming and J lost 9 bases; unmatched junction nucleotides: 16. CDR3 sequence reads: CASSQGPIQGQGPQHF. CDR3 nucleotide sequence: TGTGCCAGCAGCCAGGGCCCGATACAGGGGCAGGGGCCCCAGCATTTT. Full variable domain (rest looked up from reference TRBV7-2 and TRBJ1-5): GAGVSQSPSNKVTEKGKDVELRCDPISGHTALYWYRQSLGQGLEFLIYFQGNSAPDKSGLPSDRFSAERTGGSVSTLTIQRTQQEDSAVYLCASSQGPIQGQGPQHFGDGTRLSIL.

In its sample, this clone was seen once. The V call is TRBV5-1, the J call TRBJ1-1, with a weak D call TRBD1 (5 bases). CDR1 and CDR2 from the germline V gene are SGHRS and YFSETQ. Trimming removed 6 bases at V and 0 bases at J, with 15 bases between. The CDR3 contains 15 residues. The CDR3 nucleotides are TGCGCCAGCAACGGTGGTCAGGGCCTGAACACTGAAGCTTTCTTT. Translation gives CASNGGQGLNTEAFF. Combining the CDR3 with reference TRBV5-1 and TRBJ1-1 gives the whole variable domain KAGVTQTPRYLIKTRGQQVTLSCSPISGHRSVSWYQQTPGQGLQFLFEYFSETQRNKGNFPGRFSGRQFSNSRSEMNVSTLELGDSALYLCASNGGQGLNTEAFFGQGTRLTVV.

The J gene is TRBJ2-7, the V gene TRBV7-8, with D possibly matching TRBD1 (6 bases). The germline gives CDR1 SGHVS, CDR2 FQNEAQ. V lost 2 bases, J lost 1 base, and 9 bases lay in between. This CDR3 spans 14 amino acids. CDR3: CASSLMGQSYEQYF. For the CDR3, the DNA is TGTGCCAGCAGCTTAATGGGACAATCCTACGAGCAGTACTTC.

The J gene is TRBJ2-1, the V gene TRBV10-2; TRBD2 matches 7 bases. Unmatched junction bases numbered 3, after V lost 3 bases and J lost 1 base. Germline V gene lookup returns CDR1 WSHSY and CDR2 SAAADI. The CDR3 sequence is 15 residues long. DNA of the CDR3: TGCGCCAGCAGTGACCCTAGCGGTTCCTACAATGAGCAGTTCTTC. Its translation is CASSDPSGSYNEQFF.

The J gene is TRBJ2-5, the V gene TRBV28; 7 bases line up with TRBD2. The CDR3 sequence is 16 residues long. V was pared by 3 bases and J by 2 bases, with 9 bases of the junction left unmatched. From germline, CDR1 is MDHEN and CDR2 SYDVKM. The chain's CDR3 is CASSFPRGGEQETQYF. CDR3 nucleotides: TGTGCCAGCAGTTTTCCCCGTGGGGGGGAACAAGAGACCCAGTACTTC.

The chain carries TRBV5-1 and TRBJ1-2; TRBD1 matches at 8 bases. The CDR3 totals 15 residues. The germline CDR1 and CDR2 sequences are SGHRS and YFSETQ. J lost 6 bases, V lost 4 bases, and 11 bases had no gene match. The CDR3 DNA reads TGCGCCAGCAGCCCGGCTCGGACAGGGAAGGATGGCTACACCTTC. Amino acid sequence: CASSPARTGKDGYTF.